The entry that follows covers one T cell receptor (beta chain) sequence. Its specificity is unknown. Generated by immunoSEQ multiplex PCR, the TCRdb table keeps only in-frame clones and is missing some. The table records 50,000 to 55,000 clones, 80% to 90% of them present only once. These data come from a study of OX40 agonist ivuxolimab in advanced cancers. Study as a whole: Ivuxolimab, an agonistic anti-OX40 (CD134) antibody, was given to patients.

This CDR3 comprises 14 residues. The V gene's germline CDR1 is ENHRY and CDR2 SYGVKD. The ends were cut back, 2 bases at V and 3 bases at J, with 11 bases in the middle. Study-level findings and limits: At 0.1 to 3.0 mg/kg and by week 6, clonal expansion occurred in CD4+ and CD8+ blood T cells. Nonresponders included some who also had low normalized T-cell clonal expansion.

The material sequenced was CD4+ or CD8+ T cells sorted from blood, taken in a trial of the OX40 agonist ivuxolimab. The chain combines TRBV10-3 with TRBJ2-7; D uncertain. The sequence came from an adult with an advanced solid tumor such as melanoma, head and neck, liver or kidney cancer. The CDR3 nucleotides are TGTGCCATCAGTGAGGCCTTGGGAAACTACGAGCAGTACTTC. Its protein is CAISEALGNYEQYF.